This TCR beta chain was found in a study of cytomegalovirus exposure and HLA in healthy donors. Researchers ran the PCR with 60 Vbeta and 13 Jbeta primers. This table comes from immunoSEQ multiplex PCR, and its TCRdb copy is limited to in-frame clones, with some not included. The sample gives about 100,000 clones, 60% to 80% of which show up once; about 2.5% is in the top ten. Study-wide points: Data from an earlier analysis indicated that most TCR beta V segments were productive either about 90% or about 30% of the time. Later analysis identified a missense DCLRE1C variant that was linked to TCR beta V- and J-gene trimming. By a later analysis, the bulk of CMV-associated TCR beta chains appeared HLA-restricted. Across all donors, roughly uniform sequencing depth was an assumption of the presence/absence analyses.

With regard to this clone: Its antigen is currently unknown.

The CDR3 runs 15 residues. With 0 bases removed from V and 8 bases from J, the gap between germline ends came to 15 bases. Germline values: CDR1 SGDLS, CDR2 YYNGEE. The sequenced sample consisted of PBMCs. This TCR derives from a man aged 45-65 years in good health and CMV-seropositive. V and J are TRBV9 and TRBJ2-1; D might be TRBD1 (7 bases). CDR3 nucleotide sequence: TGTGCCAGCAGCGTAGTGACAGGGCGGGGCGATGAGCAGTTCTTC. Its protein product is CASSVVTGRGDEQFF.